Presented here are 4 T cell receptor beta chains from one specimen sequenced in a study of Tregs in tolerant kidney transplant recipients. Related graft donors supplied nonmyeloablative bone marrow transplants, and mixed chimerism was transient. The table came from immunoSEQ multiplex PCR; TCRdb's copy has only in-frame clones and leaves some out. The listing contains under 35,000 clones. Sequencing was performed on CD4+ T cells from blood (PBMCs), taken 24 months after the transplant. Receptors originate from a human patient who received a combined kidney and bone marrow transplant. Part of the T cells may come from the graft donor.

Notes on this clone: Read sequence stops 3 residues before the CDR3 end, and the germline J gene provides the missing end. The chain carries TRBV5-1 and TRBJ1-1; 7 bases fit TRBD1. V gave up 0 bases and J gave up 5 bases; unmatched junction bases: 7. Germline V gene data show CDR1 as SGHRS and CDR2 as YFSETQ. The CDR3 is 15 residues long. The CDR3 protein is CASSLGQGTGTEAFF. Incomplete CDR3 DNA: TGCGCCAGCAGCTTGGGACAGGGCACGGGAACTGAA.

With respect to this clone: The CDR3 extends 3 residues past the end of the read, so its final part is completed from the germline J gene. This chain joins TRBV7-9 and TRBJ1-3; 7 bases match TRBD1. The J segment lost 4 bases and the V segment lost 5 bases, leaving 5 bases of the junction unmatched. This CDR3 is built from 14 residues. The germline V gene encodes CDR1 SEHNR and CDR2 FQNEAQ (reference sequence). The CDR3: CASSITGVGNTIYF. The sequenced part of the CDR3 DNA is TGTGCCAGCAGCATTACAGGGGTCGGAAACACC.

As for this clone: The DNA ends 3 residues before the CDR3 does, and the rest of the CDR3 is filled in from the germline J gene. The chain links TRBV12-5 to TRBJ2-7, with TRBD2 as a possible D gene (6 bases). The CDR3 is 14 residues long. Germline CDR1 reads LGHNT; CDR2 reads FRNRAP. Trimming took off 3 bases at V and 1 base at J, with 10 bases between the two ends. The DNA read from the CDR3 is TGTGCTAGTGGTTTTGATGCGGGATCCTACGAG. Translation: CASGFDAGSYE. The full CDR3 protein reads CASGFDAGSYEQYF. Together with reference TRBV12-5 and TRBJ2-7, the CDR3 gives the full variable domain: DARVTQTPRHKVTEMGQEVTMRCQPILGHNTVFWYRQTMMQGLELLAYFRNRAPLDDSGMPKDRFSAEMPDATLATLKIQPSEPRDSAVYFCASGFDAGSYEQYFGPGTRLTVT.

Comment on this clone: Germline is not matched at one junction end, which may reflect a read error. The read stops 3 residues short of the end of the CDR3; the missing end is completed from the germline J gene. J is TRBJ2-7 and V is TRBV18; 12 bases agree with TRBD1. The CDR3 is made up of 15 amino acids. The germline CDR1 and CDR2 sequences are KGHSH and LQKENI. CDR3 protein: CASSPGTGGSNEQYF. The DNA read from the CDR3 is TGTGCCAGCTCTCCCGGGACAGGGGGCTCCAACGAG.